This T cell receptor (beta chain) originates from a study of cytomegalovirus exposure and HLA in healthy donors. Overall study findings and caveats: In an earlier analysis, in roughly 600 donors, most V segments appeared productive either ~87% or ~30% of the time.

In this sample, this clone turned up once. The antigen remains undetermined. Germline CDR1 and CDR2: PRHDT and FYEKMQ (reference sequence). V dropped 5 bases and J dropped 1; count of bases not matched to a gene: 9. CDR3 length: 17 amino acids. PCR was performed using 60 Vbeta and 13 Jbeta primers. Using immunoSEQ multiplex PCR, the repertoire was profiled, and TCRdb retains in-frame clones only, with some absent. The sample contains about 130,000 clones, around four fifths of which appear only once. The chain employs TRBV13 and TRBJ2-1, with 9 bases lining up with TRBD1. The sequencing sample was made of PBMCs. The sequence was obtained from a male donor in good health and CMV-seronegative. As DNA, the CDR3 is TGTGCCAGCAGCAGACCCGGGACAGGGAATTCCTACAATGAGCAGTTCTTC. Its translation: CASSRPGTGNSYNEQFF.